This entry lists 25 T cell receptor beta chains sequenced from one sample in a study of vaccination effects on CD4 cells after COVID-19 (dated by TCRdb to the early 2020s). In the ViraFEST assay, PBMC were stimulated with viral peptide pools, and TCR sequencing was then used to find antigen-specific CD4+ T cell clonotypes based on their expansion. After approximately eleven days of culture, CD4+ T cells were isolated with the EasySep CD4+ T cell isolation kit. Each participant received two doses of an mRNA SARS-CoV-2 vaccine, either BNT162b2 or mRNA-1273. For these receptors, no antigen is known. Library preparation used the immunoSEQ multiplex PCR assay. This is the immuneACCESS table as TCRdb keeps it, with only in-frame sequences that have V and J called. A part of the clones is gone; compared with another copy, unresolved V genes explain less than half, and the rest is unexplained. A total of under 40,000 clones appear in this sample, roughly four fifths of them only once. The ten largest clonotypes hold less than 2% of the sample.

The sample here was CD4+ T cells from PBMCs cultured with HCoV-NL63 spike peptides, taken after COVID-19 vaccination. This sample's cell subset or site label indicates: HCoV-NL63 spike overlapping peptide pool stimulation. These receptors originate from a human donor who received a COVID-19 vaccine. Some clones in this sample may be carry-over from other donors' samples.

CDR3 protein: CASSNPGGSPLHF. CDR3 nucleotide sequence: TGTGCCAGCAGCAATCCCGGGGGTTCACCCCTCCACTTT. The J gene is TRBJ1-6, the V gene TRBV27, with TRBD1 as a possible D gene (5 bases). CDR1 is MNHEY, CDR2 SMNVEV, per germline (reference sequence). This CDR3 is 13 amino acids long. The germline V and J ends were trimmed by 6 bases and 9 bases, with 12 bases remaining between them.

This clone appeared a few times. In DNA, the CDR3 is TGTGCCAGCAGCCCCCGAGGCGGCTCTGGAAACACCATATATTTT. The encoded protein is CASSPRGGSGNTIYF. This chain uses TRBV7-9 with TRBJ1-3, with D hard to call. This CDR3 contains 15 residues. Per germline, CDR1 SEHNR and CDR2 FQNEAQ (reference sequence). Trimming left V 5 bases short and J 0 bases short, with 11 bases between.

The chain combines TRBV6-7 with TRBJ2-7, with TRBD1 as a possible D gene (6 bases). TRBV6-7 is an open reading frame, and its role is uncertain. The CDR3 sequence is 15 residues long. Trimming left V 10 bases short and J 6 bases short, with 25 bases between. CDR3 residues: CATPVYRDTCAEQYV. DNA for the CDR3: TGTGCCACTCCTGTTTACCGGGACACGTGTGCCGAGCAGTACGTC.

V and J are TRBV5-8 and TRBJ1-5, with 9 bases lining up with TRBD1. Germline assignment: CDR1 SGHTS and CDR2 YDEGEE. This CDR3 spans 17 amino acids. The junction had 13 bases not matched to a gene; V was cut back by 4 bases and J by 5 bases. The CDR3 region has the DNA TGTGCCAGCAGCCTTTACCGGGACAGGGTTCTCCATCAGCCCCAGCATTTT. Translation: CASSLYRDRVLHQPQHF.

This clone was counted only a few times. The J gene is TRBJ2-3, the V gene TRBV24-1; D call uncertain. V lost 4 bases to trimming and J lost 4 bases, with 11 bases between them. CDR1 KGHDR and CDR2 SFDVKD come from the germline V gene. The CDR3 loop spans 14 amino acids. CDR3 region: CATSDSSRADTQYF. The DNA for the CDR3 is TGTGCCACCAGTGACAGTTCCCGCGCAGATACGCAGTATTTT.

CDR3 in DNA: TGTGCCAGCAGCTTGGGGACAGGGGGATACTCTGGAAACACCATATATTTT. Its protein is CASSLGTGGYSGNTIYF. The gene calls are TRBV5-6 and TRBJ1-3, with 10 positions matching TRBD1. From germline, CDR1 is SGHDT and CDR2 YYEEEE. V shed 0 bases and J 0 bases; nucleotides not matched to a gene: 3. The CDR3 sequence is 17 residues long.

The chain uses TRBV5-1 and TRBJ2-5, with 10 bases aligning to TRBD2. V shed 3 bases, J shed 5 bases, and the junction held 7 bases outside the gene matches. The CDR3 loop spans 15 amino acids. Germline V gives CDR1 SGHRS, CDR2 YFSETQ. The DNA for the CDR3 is TGCGCCAGCAGCTCAATTACTAGCGGGGTGGAGACCCAGTACTTC. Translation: CASSSITSGVETQYF.

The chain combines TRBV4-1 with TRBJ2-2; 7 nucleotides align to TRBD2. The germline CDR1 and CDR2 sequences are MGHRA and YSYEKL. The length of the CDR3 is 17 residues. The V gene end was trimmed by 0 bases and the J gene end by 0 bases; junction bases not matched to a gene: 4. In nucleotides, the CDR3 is TGCGCCAGCAGCCAAGATGGGGGGGGAGCGAACACCGGGGAGCTGTTTTTT. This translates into CASSQDGGGANTGELFF.

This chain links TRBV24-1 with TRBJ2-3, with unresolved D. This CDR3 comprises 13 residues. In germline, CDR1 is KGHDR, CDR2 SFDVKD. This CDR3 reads CATGKSSTDTQYF. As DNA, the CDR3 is TGTGCTACCGGAAAATCCAGCACAGATACGCAGTATTTT.

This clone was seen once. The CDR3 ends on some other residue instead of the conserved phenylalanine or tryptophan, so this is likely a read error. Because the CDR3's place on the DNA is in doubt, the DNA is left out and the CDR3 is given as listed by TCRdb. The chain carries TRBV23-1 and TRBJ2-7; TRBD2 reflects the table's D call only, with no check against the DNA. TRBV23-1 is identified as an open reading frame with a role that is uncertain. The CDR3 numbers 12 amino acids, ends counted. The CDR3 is CASSQSGVRRSG.

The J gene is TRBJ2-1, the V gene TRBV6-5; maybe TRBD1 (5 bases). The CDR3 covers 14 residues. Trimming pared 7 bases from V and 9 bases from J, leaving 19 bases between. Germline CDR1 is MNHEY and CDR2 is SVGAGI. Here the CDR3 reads CASTQGQGIGEQFF. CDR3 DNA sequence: TGTGCCAGCACCCAAGGGCAGGGTATTGGTGAGCAGTTCTTC.

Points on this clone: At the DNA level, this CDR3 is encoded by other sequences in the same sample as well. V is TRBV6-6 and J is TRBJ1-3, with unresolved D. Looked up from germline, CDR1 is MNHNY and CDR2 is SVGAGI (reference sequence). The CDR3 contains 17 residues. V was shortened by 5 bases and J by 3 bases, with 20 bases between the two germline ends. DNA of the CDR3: TGTGCCAGCAGTCGCCTCTCCCTCAGTGGTGGTGGAAACACCATATATTTT. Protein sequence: CASSRLSLSGGGNTIYF.

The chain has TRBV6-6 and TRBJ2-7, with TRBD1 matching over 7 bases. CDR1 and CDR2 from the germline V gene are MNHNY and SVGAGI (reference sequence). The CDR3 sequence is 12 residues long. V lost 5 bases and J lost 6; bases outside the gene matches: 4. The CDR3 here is CASSLRQGEQYV. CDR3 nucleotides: TGTGCCAGCAGTCTCCGACAGGGCGAGCAGTACGTC.

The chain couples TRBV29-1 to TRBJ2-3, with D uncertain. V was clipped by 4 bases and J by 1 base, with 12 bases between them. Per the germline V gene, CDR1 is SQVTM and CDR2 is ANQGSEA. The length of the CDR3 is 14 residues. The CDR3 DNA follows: TGCAGCGTTGCGCAGAATTACGGCACAGATACGCAGTATTTT. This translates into CSVAQNYGTDTQYF.

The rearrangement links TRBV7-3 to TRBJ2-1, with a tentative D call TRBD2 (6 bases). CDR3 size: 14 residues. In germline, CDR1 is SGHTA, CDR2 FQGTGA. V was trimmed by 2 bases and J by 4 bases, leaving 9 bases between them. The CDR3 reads CASSLAGSYNEQFF. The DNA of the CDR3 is TGTGCCAGCAGCTTAGCGGGGTCATACAATGAGCAGTTCTTC.

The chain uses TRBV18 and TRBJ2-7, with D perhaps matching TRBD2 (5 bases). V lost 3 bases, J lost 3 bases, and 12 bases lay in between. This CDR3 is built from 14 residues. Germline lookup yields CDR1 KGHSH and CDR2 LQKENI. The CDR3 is CASSPGLSLYEQYV. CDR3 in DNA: TGTGCCAGCTCACCTGGACTGTCACTCTACGAGCAGTACGTC.

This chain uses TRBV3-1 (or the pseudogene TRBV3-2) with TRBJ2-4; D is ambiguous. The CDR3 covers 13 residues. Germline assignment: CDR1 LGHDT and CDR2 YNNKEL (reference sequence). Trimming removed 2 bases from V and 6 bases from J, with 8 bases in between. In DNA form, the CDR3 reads TGTGCCAGCAGCCAACAGATGGGAAACATTCAGTACTTC. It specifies CASSQQMGNIQYF.

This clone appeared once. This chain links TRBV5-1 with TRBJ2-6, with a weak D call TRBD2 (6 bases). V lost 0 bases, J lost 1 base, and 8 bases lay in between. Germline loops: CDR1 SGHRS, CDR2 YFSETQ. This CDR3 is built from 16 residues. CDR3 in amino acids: CASSLAGGSGANVLTF. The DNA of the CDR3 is TGCGCCAGCAGCTTGGCCGGGGGATCTGGGGCCAACGTCCTGACTTTC.

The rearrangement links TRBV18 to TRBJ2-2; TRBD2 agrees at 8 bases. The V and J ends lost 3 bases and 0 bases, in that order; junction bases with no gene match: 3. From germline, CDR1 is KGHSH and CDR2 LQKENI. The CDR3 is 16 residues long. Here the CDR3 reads CASSPSGSANTGELFF. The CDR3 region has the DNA TGTGCCAGCTCACCGAGCGGGAGTGCGAACACCGGGGAGCTGTTTTTT.

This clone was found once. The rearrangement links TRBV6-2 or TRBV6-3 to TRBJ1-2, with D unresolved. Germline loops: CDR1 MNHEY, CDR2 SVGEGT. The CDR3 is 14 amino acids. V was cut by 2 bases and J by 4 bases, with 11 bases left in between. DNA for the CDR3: TGTGCCAGCAGTTACAAGGCCGGACGCTATGGCTACACCTTC. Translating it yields CASSYKAGRYGYTF.

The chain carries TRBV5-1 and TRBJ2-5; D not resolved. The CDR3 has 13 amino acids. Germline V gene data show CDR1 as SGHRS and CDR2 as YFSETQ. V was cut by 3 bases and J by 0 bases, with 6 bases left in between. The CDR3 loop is CASSSLYQETQYF. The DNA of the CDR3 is TGCGCCAGCAGCTCCCTGTACCAAGAGACCCAGTACTTC.

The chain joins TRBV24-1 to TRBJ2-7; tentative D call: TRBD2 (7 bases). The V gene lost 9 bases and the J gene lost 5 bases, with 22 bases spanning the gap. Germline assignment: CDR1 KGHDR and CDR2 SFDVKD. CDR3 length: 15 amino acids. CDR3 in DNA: TGTGCCACCGCCCTCCTAGGGGGGGAGGTACACGAGCAGTACGTC. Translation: CATALLGGEVHEQYV.

Here the CDR3 DNA reads TGCAGCGTTGGGCAGGGAAACACTGAAGCTTTCTTT. This encodes CSVGQGNTEAFF. The genes are TRBV29-1 and TRBJ1-1; maybe TRBD1 (5 bases). This CDR3 contains 12 residues. Deletions cut 4 bases from V and 2 bases from J, with 8 bases between. The germline V gene encodes CDR1 SQVTM and CDR2 ANQGSEA.

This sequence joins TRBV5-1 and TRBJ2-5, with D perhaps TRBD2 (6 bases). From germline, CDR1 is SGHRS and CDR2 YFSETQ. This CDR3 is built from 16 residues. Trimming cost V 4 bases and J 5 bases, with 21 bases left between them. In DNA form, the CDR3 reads TGCGCCAGCAGCCTCGATAGGAGCCGGGGGACGGAGACCCAGTACTTC. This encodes CASSLDRSRGTETQYF. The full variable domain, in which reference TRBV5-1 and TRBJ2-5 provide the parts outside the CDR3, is KAGVTQTPRYLIKTRGQQVTLSCSPISGHRSVSWYQQTPGQGLQFLFEYFSETQRNKGNFPGRFSGRQFSNSRSEMNVSTLELGDSALYLCASSLDRSRGTETQYFGPGTRLLVL.

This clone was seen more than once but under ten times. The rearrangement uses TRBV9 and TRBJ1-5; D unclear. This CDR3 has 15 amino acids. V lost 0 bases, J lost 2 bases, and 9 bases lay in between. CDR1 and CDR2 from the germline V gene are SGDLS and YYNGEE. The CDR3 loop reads CASSVEPSGNQPQHF. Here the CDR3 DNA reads TGTGCCAGCAGCGTAGAACCGTCCGGCAATCAGCCCCAGCATTTT. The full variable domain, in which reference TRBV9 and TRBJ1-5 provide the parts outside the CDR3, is DSGVTQTPKHLITATGQRVTLRCSPRSGDLSVYWYQQSLDQGLQFLIQYYNGEERAKGNILERFSAQQFPDLHSELNLSSLELGDSALYFCASSVEPSGNQPQHFGDGTRLSIL.